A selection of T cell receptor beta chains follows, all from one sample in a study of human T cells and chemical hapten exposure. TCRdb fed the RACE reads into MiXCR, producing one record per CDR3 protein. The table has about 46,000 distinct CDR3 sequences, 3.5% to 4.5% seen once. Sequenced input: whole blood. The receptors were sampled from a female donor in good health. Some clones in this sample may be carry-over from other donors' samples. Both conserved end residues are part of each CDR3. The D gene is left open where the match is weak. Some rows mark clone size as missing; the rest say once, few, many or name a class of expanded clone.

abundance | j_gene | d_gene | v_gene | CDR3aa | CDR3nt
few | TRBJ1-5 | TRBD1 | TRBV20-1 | CSASSNRGRSNNQPQHF | TGCAGTGCTAGTTCAAACAGGGGGCGATCGAACAATCAGCCCCAGCATTTT
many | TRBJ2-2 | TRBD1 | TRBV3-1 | CASSQIAGGSVGELFF | TGTGCCAGCAGCCAAATAGCAGGGGGCAGTGTCGGGGAGCTGTTTTTT
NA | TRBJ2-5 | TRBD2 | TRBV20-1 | CSAGLAGGETQYF | TGCAGTGCTGGACTAGCGGGGGGCGAGACCCAGTACTTC
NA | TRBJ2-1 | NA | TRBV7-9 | CASSLEASAASYNEQFF | TGTGCCAGCAGCTTAGAGGCGTCGGCGGCCTCCTACAATGAGCAGTTCTTC
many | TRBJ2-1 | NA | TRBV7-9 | CASSLFIGLGWNEQFF | TGTGCCAGCAGCTTATTCATAGGGTTGGGGTGGAATGAGCAGTTCTTC
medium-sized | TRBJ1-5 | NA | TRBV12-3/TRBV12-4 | CASRPGRDRGGNQPQHF | TGTGCCAGCAGACCGGGCCGGGATCGGGGTGGCAATCAGCCCCAGCATTTT
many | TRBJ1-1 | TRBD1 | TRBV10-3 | CAISETDRGEAFF | TGTGCCATCAGTGAGACCGACAGGGGTGAAGCTTTCTTT
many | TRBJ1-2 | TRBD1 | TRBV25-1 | CASSEEEGAPHGYTF | TGTGCCAGCAGTGAAGAGGAGGGGGCGCCTCATGGCTACACCTTC
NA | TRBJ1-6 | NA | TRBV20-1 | CSARDPQSYNSPLHF | TGCAGTGCTAGAGATCCCCAGTCTTATAATTCACCCCTCCACTTT
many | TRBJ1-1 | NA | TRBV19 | CASSIEGNTEAFF | TGTGCCAGTAGTATCGAAGGGAACACTGAAGCTTTCTTT
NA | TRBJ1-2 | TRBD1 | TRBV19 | CAGGQQGYTF | TGTGCCGGGGGACAGCAAGGCTACACCTTC
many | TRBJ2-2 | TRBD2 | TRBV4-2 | CASSQGGTTTTGELFF | TGTGCCAGCAGCCAGGGTGGGACTACAACTACCGGGGAGCTGTTTTTT
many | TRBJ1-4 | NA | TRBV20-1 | CSASRGEKLFF | TGCAGTGCAAGCAGGGGTGAAAAACTGTTTTTT
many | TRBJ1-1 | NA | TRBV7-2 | CASSLPRDFPLPWTEAFF | TGTGCCAGCAGTTTACCCCGGGACTTCCCCCTCCCCTGGACTGAAGCTTTCTTT
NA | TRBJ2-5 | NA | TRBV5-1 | CASSLVGTRTETQYF | TGCGCCAGCAGCTTGGTAGGGACCAGGACGGAGACCCAGTACTTC
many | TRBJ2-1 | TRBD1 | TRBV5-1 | CASSIVRGHTDEQFF | TGCGCCAGCAGCATCGTTAGGGGGCACACGGATGAGCAGTTCTTC
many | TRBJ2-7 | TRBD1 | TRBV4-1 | CASSHERQGYEQYF | TGCGCCAGCAGCCACGAACGACAGGGCTACGAGCAGTACTTC
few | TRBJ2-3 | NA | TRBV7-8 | CASSSVNRDSPTDTQYF | TGTGCCAGCAGCTCCGTCAACCGGGACTCCCCCACAGATACGCAGTATTTT
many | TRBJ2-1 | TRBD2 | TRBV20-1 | CSPSMAGEEQFF | TGCAGTCCGAGTATGGCGGGGGAGGAGCAGTTCTTC
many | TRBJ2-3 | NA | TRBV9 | CASSVAGTSTDTQYF | TGTGCCAGCAGCGTAGCGGGGACAAGCACAGATACGCAGTATTTT
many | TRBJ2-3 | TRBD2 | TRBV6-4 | CASSPGLAFTDTQYF | TGTGCCAGCAGCCCCGGACTAGCTTTTACAGATACGCAGTATTTT
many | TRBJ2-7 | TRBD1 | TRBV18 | CASSPYGQGRSYEQYF | TGTGCCAGCTCACCCTACGGACAGGGAAGGTCCTACGAGCAGTACTTC
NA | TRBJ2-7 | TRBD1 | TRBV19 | CASSPRQGNHEQYF | TGTGCCAGTAGTCCTCGACAGGGGAACCACGAGCAGTACTTC
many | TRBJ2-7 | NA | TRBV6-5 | CASSQIRQGRYEQYF | TGTGCCAGCAGCCAGATCCGGCAGGGAAGGTACGAGCAGTACTTC
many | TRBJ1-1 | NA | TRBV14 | CASSQARGRTEAFF | TGTGCCAGCAGCCAAGCCAGGGGAAGAACTGAAGCTTTCTTT
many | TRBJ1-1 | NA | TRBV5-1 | CASSLLGGSTEAFF | TGCGCCAGCAGCTTATTGGGAGGGAGCACTGAAGCTTTCTTT
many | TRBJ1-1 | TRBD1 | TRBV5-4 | CASSLGDRPQPEAFF | TGTGCCAGCAGCTTGGGGGACAGGCCACAGCCTGAAGCTTTCTTT
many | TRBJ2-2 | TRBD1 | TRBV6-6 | CASSHRGSGTGELFF | TGTGCCAGCTCCCACAGGGGGTCGGGGACCGGGGAGCTGTTTTTT
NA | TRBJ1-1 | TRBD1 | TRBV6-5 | CASSRQGQTFF | TGTGCCAGCAGCAGACAGGGGCAAACTTTCTTT
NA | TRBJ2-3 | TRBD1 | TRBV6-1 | CASAMSHRGSTDTQYF | TGTGCCAGCGCCATGTCACACAGGGGTAGCACAGATACGCAGTATTTT
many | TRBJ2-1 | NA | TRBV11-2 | CASSLDSGYEQFF | TGTGCCAGCAGCTTAGATTCCGGGTATGAGCAGTTCTTC
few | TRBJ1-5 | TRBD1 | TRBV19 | CASSIDRYRDRVRQPQHF | TGTGCCAGTAGTATAGATCGCTACCGGGACAGGGTGCGCCAGCCCCAGCATTTT
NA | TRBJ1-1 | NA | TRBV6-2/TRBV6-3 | CASRMNTEAFF | TGTGCCAGCCGAATGAACACTGAAGCTTTCTTT
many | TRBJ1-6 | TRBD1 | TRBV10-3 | CAISEPDRDNSPLHF | TGTGCCATCAGTGAGCCCGACAGGGACAATTCACCCCTCCACTTT
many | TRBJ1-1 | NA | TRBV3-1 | CASSPWGSEAFF | TGTGCCAGCAGCCCTTGGGGCAGTGAAGCTTTCTTT
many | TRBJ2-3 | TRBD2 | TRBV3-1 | CASSQAESGGGTDTQYF | TGTGCCAGCAGCCAAGCGGAAAGCGGGGGGGGCACAGATACGCAGTATTTT
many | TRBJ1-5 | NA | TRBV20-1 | CSASEGLDWKNQPQHF | TGCAGTGCTAGTGAAGGACTGGACTGGAAAAATCAGCCCCAGCATTTT
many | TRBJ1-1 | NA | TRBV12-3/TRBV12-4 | CASSFSGALYTEAFF | TGTGCCAGCAGTTTTTCAGGGGCACTATACACTGAAGCTTTCTTT
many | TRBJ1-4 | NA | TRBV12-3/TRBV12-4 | CASRPRGAGREKLFF | TGTGCCAGCAGGCCGAGGGGGGCAGGACGGGAAAAACTGTTTTTT
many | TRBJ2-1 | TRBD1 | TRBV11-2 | CASSSIDRVKFF | TGTGCCAGCAGCTCGATTGACAGGGTGAAGTTCTTC
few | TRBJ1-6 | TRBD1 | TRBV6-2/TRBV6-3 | CASSYSRPGAGGLSPADSPLHF | TGTGCCAGCAGTTACTCGAGGCCGGGGGCAGGGGGCTTGTCGCCAGCCGATTCACCCCTCCACTTT
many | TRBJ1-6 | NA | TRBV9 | CASSVTGYNSPLHF | TGTGCCAGCAGCGTCACAGGGTATAATTCACCCCTCCACTTT
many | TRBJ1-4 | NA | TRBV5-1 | CASKKGTNEKLFF | TGCGCCAGCAAAAAGGGAACTAATGAAAAACTGTTTTTT
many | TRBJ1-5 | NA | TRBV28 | CASSLALVKGMGQPQHF | TGTGCCAGCAGTTTAGCTCTGGTTAAGGGGATGGGTCAGCCCCAGCATTTT
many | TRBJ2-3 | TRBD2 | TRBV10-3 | CAILAGGPADTQYF | TGTGCCATCTTAGCGGGGGGGCCCGCAGATACGCAGTATTTT